This T cell receptor (beta chain) was obtained from a study of blood T cell repertoires in COVID-19. Study details: Acute-phase and convalescent COVID-19 samples originated in the United States, Italy and Spain. PBMCs, B-cell-depleted T cells, or T cells provided the cDNA or gDNA that made up the material.

Germline V CDR1 and CDR2: SQVTM, ANQGSEA. The CDR3 contains 11 residues. After removal of 7 bases from V and 7 bases from J, the junction contained 7 bases not matched to a gene. This clone appeared a single time. Here immunoSEQ multiplex PCR was the method, and the copy in TCRdb shows in-frame clones only, minus some. The profile covers around 130,000 clones, with roughly 86% appearing a single time and around 5.4% taken by the ten largest. The clonotype originates from a human donor in a cohort sampled during active COVID-19. V gene TRBV29-1 combines with J gene TRBJ2-7; 7 bases align to TRBD1. Sequences were obtained from peripheral blood. The CDR3 region has the DNA TGCAGCGCTCAACAGGGGCGGGAGCAGTACTTC. It codes for CSAQQGREQYF.